Included here is one T cell receptor beta chain sequence, with context. Its target is unknown. The V end lost 5 bases, the J end lost 3 bases, and 11 bases lay between the germline ends. In germline, CDR1 is SGHTA, CDR2 FQGNSA. The CDR3 contains 13 residues. The data belong to a study of post-analysis software for immune sequencing data. The wider study: Included courses were relapsing-remitting and secondary progressive multiple sclerosis; progressive-relapsing multiple sclerosis was also included.

Overall study results and limits: Strong co-clustering by F measure linked samples that shared a preparation batch. Among roughly 5 TRBV segments more frequent in patients than controls were TRBV5-6, TRBV5-1 and TRBV20-1.

The library was made from cDNA and included unique molecular identifiers. TCRdb redid the calling of the PCR reads with MiXCR, one entry per CDR3 protein. In the table there are about 800,000 distinct CDR3 sequences, 25% to 30% of which are singletons. The TCR originated in a girl aged 5-17 years with multiple sclerosis. Sequencing was carried out using blood. The V and J genes are TRBV7-2 and TRBJ2-7; D possibly corresponds to TRBD2 (6 bases). CDR3 protein: CASSPQTSYEQYF. The CDR3 nucleotides read TGTGCCAGCAGCCCCCAGACTAGCTACGAGCAGTACTTC.